The 18 T cell receptor beta chains reported below all come from one sample, sequenced in a study of blood T cell repertoires in COVID-19. This table comes from immunoSEQ multiplex PCR, and its TCRdb copy is limited to in-frame clones, with some not included. The sample lists about 87,000 clones, over 75% occurring once. Sequencing was done on a sample of peripheral blood. The receptors shown here come from a woman of 80 years or more with COVID-19, enrolled during active disease.

The gene calls are TRBV2 and TRBJ1-5; 7 bases map to TRBD1. V trimming: 6 bases; J trimming: 3 bases; junction bases outside the gene matches: 5. Germline V CDR1 and CDR2: SNHLY, FYNNEI. The CDR3 consists of 14 residues. The CDR3 coding sequence is TGTGCCAGCAGCTCCGGGACAGACAATCAGCCCCAGCATTTT. It specifies CASSSGTDNQPQHF.

The genes are TRBV7-2 and TRBJ1-2; maybe TRBD1 (5 bases). CDR3 length: 14 amino acids. Germline V gene sequence: CDR1 SGHTA, CDR2 FQGNSA. V was clipped by 1 base and J by 6 bases, with 12 bases between them. CDR3 loop: CASSLGQGINGYTF. DNA for the CDR3: TGTGCCAGCAGCTTAGGCCAGGGTATCAATGGCTACACCTTC.

The genes are TRBV2 and TRBJ2-4; no definite D call. The V and J ends lost 2 bases and 5 bases respectively, with 4 bases between them. CDR3 size: 12 residues. The germline V gene encodes CDR1 SNHLY and CDR2 FYNNEI. CDR3 protein: CASSETENIQYF. In DNA form, the CDR3 reads TGTGCCAGCAGTGAAACGGAAAACATTCAGTACTTC.

The rearrangement links TRBV27 to TRBJ2-3; 7 nucleotides agree with TRBD2. V shed 3 bases, J shed 7 bases, and the junction held 7 bases outside the gene matches. This CDR3 is built from 14 residues. Germline assignment: CDR1 MNHEY and CDR2 SMNVEV (reference sequence). In DNA form, the CDR3 reads TGTGCCAGCAGTTTGCAGCGGGGAAGTCATACGCAGTATTTT. Translation: CASSLQRGSHTQYF.

This clone was recorded once. V and J are TRBV27 and TRBJ2-3; D gene ambiguous. V shed 3 bases and J shed 6 bases, with 4 bases lying between them. CDR1 MNHEY and CDR2 SMNVEV come from the germline V gene (reference sequence). This CDR3 has 11 residues. CDR3 bases: TGTGCCAGCAGTTTTTCGGATACGCAGTATTTT. Translation gives CASSFSDTQYF.

This clone occurred once. This sequence joins TRBV5-1 and TRBJ2-5, with D maybe TRBD1 (6 bases). The CDR3 extends over 14 amino acids. Trimming cost V 3 bases and J 1 base, with 10 bases left between them. From germline, CDR1 is SGHRS and CDR2 YFSETQ. The CDR3 DNA sequence: TGCGCCAGCAGCTACGGGACAAGCCAAGAGACCCAGTACTTC. Translated, it gives CASSYGTSQETQYF.

The V gene is TRBV3-1 (or the pseudogene TRBV3-2), the J gene TRBJ2-7; 10 bases agree with TRBD1. Looked up from germline, CDR1 is LGHDT and CDR2 is YNNKEL (reference sequence). The CDR3 is 16 residues long. Trimming cost V 2 bases and J 6 bases; bases outside gene matches: 10. CDR3 in amino acids: CASSQKIGTGVTEQYF. CDR3 DNA: TGTGCCAGCAGCCAAAAGATCGGGACAGGGGTTACCGAGCAGTACTTC.

The chain is built from TRBV7-9 and TRBJ2-7, with 9 nucleotides matching TRBD1. V lost 4 bases, J lost 4 bases, and 5 bases stayed unmatched. CDR3 length equals 14 residues. CDR1 and CDR2 (germline): SEHNR, FQNEAQ (reference sequence). The CDR3 spells CASSWGQGGYEQYF. CDR3 bases: TGTGCCAGCAGCTGGGGACAGGGTGGGTACGAGCAGTACTTC.

V usage is TRBV19 and J usage is TRBJ2-6; 8 nucleotides line up with TRBD1. Trimming removed 4 bases from V and 1 base from J; junction bases left unmatched: 12. The CDR3 runs to 19 residues. CDR1 LNHDA and CDR2 SQIVND come from the germline V gene (reference sequence). The CDR3 region has the DNA TGTGCCAGTAGTACTCCAGGACAGGGAGCCGATTCTGGGGCCAACGTCCTGACTTTC. It translates to CASSTPGQGADSGANVLTF.

The chain links TRBV3-1 (or the pseudogene TRBV3-2) to TRBJ1-2; 7 nucleotides match TRBD1. The CDR3 totals 15 residues. The junction had 10 bases not matched to a gene; V was cut back by 2 bases and J by 7 bases. The germline V gene has CDR1 LGHDT and CDR2 YNNKEL (reference sequence). The CDR3 bases are TGTGCCAGCAGCCAAAGCGACAGGGTATTAGGTGGCTACACCTTC. Amino acids: CASSQSDRVLGGYTF.

The rearrangement joins TRBV19 to TRBJ1-1; D gene ambiguous. V was trimmed by 3 bases and J by 1 base, leaving 3 bases between them. CDR1 is LNHDA and CDR2 is SQIVND in the germline V gene (reference sequence). CDR3 size: 12 residues. CDR3 coding DNA: TGTGCCAGTAGTATCTGGAACACTGAAGCTTTCTTT. Residues: CASSIWNTEAFF.

This chain links TRBV5-1 with TRBJ2-1; TRBD1 matches at 8 bases. Looked up from germline, CDR1 is SGHRS and CDR2 is YFSETQ. With V trimmed by 6 bases and J by 6 bases, 11 bases remained unmatched. The CDR3 sequence is 15 residues long. The DNA for the CDR3 is TGCGCCAGCAAAAGCCAGGGGGCTAGTAGCAATGAGCAGTTCTTC. Protein: CASKSQGASSNEQFF.

This clone has just a few counts. V is TRBV7-3 and J is TRBJ2-1; 13 bases map to TRBD2. CDR3 length equals 15 residues. Looked up from germline, CDR1 is SGHTA and CDR2 is FQGTGA. Trimming took 5 bases from V and 8 from J; bases not matched to a gene: 6. The CDR3 spells CASSPTSGRVHEQFF. The CDR3 DNA is TGTGCCAGCAGCCCAACTAGCGGGAGGGTGCATGAGCAGTTCTTC.

This clone has only one observation. V and J are TRBV9 and TRBJ2-5; D remains unclear. Germline V gene lookup returns CDR1 SGDLS and CDR2 YYNGEE. Trimming cost V 3 bases and J 0 bases, with 12 bases left between them. The CDR3 spans 15 residues. In nucleotides, the CDR3 is TGTGCCAGCAGCGCCCAGAATACCAACCAAGAGACCCAGTACTTC. This sequence encodes CASSAQNTNQETQYF.

The chain uses TRBV29-1 and TRBJ2-1; perhaps TRBD2 as D (6 bases). Trimming shortened V by 3 bases and J by 0 bases, and 12 bases separated the two germline ends. Per germline, CDR1 SQVTM and CDR2 ANQGSEA. This CDR3 is built from 15 residues. The DNA of the CDR3 is TGCAGCGTTGATAGCGGCCTTGGCTCCTACAATGAGCAGTTCTTC. Amino acid sequence: CSVDSGLGSYNEQFF.

The chain couples TRBV7-2 to TRBJ1-3, with D unresolved. The CDR3 runs 17 residues. Deletions cut 1 base from V and 0 bases from J, with 13 bases between. Germline V gene sequence: CDR1 SGHTA, CDR2 FQGNSA. The CDR3 DNA follows: TGTGCCAGCAGCTTAGACCCCTTCCTTAGCTCTGGAAACACCATATATTTT. Translated: CASSLDPFLSSGNTIYF.

J is TRBJ2-7 and V is TRBV10-3; TRBD2 matches 9 bases. The length of the CDR3 is 16 residues. The trim removed 4 bases at V and 6 bases at J, leaving 13 bases unmatched. Germline CDR1 ENHRY, CDR2 SYGVKD. The CDR3 coding sequence is TGTGCCATCAGTGGGGGGGATTCCGGACTAGCGTCCGAGCAGTACTTC. Translated, it gives CAISGGDSGLASEQYF.

V is TRBV2 and J is TRBJ2-1; 10 positions agree with TRBD1. CDR1 and CDR2 (germline): SNHLY, FYNNEI. CDR3 length: 14 amino acids. J gave up 9 bases and V 7 bases, and 9 bases lay outside the gene matches. This CDR3 reads CASTLGTGEGEQFF. The CDR3 DNA reads TGTGCCAGCACACTAGGGACAGGGGAGGGTGAGCAGTTCTTC.